The text below deals with one T cell receptor beta chain. Its antigen is currently unknown. The data derive from a study of a mutant IDH1 vaccine in newly diagnosed glioma. The method was immunoSEQ multiplex PCR; TCRdb's version includes in-frame clones alone and lacks a portion of them. The sample yields about 110,000 clones, almost 90% seen once. Regarding time point: week 11, during vaccination. Doses consisted of 300 ug of mutant IDH1 20-mer peptide each, paired with topical imiquimod. The CDR3 totals 13 residues. The germline V and J ends were trimmed by 5 bases and 8 bases, with 16 bases remaining between them. Germline V gives CDR1 GTSNPN, CDR2 SVGIG (reference sequence).

The source was PBMCs, collected from a glioma patient whose treatment included an IDH1 peptide vaccine. The rearrangement links TRBV30 to TRBJ1-5; D uncertain. The clonotype originates from a woman aged 45 to 65 with glioma. Here the CDR3 DNA reads TGTGCCTGGTCCCCCTACCGGGGAGAGCCCCAGCATTTT. It specifies CAWSPYRGEPQHF.